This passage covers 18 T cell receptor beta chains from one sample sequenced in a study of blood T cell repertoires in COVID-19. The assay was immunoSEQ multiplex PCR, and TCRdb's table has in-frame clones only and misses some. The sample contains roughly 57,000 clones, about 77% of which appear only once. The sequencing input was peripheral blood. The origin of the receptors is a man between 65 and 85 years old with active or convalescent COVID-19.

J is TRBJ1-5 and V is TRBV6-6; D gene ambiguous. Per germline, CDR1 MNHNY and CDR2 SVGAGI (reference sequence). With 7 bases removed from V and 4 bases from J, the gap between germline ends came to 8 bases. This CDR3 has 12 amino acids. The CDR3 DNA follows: TGTGCCAGCACATTAGAGAATCAGCCCCAGCATTTT. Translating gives CASTLENQPQHF.

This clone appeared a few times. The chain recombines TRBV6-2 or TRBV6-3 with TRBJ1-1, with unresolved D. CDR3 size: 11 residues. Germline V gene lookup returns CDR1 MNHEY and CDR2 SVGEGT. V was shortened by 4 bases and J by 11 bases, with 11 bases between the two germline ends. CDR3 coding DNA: TGTGCCAGCAGTTGGCAAAATACCGCTTTCTTT. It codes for CASSWQNTAFF.

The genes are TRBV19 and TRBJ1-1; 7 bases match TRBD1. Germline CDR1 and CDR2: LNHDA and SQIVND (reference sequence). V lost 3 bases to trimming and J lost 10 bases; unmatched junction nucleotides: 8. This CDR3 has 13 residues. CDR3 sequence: CASSMNRGKRAFF. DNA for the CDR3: TGTGCCAGTAGTATGAACAGGGGAAAACGAGCTTTCTTT.

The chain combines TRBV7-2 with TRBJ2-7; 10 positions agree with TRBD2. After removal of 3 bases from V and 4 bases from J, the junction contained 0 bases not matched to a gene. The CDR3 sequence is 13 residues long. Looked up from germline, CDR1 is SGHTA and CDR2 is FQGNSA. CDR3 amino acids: CASSLTSGYEQYF. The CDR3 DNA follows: TGTGCCAGCAGCTTGACTAGCGGGTACGAGCAGTACTTC.

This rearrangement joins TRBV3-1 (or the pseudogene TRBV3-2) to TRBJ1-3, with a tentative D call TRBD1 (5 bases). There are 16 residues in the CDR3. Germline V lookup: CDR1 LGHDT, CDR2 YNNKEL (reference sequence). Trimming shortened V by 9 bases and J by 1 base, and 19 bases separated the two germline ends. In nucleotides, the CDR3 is TGTGCCAGTACGATGCAGGGATCTGGGTCTGGAAACACCATATATTTT. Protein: CASTMQGSGSGNTIYF.

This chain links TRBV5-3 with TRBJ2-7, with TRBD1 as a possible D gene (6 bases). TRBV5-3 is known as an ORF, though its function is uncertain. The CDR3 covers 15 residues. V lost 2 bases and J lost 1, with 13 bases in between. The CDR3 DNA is TGTGCCAGAAGCTTAAGGCAGGGGCGATCCTACGAGCAGTACTTC. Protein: CARSLRQGRSYEQYF.

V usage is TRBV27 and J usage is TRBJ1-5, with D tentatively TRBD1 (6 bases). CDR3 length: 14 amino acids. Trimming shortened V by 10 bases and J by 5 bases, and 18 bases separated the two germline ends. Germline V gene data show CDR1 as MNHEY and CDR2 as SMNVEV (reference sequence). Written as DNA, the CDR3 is TGTGCCACAAAATCAGGACAGTTTCATCAGCCCCAGCATTTT. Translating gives CATKSGQFHQPQHF.

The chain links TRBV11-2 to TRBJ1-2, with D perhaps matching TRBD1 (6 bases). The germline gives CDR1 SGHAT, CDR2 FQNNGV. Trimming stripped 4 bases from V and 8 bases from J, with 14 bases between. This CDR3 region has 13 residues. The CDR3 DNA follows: TGTGCCAGCAGCTCCCAGGGGTTATACGGCTACACCTTC. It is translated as CASSSQGLYGYTF.

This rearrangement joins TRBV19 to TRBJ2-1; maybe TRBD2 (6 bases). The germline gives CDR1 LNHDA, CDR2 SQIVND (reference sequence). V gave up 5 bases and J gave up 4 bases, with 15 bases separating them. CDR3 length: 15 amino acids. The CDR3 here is CASSSGTSTYNEQFF. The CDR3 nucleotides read TGTGCCAGTAGTTCCGGGACTTCTACTTACAATGAGCAGTTCTTC.

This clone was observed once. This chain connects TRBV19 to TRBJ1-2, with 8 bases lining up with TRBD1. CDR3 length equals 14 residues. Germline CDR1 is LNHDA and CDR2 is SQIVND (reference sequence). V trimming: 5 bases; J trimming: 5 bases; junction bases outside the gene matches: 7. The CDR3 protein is CASSARDRMYGYTF. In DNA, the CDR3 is TGTGCCAGTAGTGCCCGGGACAGGATGTATGGCTACACCTTC. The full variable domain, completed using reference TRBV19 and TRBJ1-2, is DGGITQSPKYLFRKEGQNVTLSCEQNLNHDAMYWYRQDPGQGLRLIYYSQIVNDFQKGDIAEGYSVSREKKESFPLTVTSAQKNPTAFYLCASSARDRMYGYTFGSGTRLTVV.

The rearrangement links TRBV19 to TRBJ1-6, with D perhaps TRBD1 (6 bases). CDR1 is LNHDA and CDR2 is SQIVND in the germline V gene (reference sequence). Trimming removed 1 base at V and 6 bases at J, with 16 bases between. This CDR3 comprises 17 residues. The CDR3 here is CASSIGPGTRINSPLHF. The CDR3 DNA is TGTGCCAGTAGTATAGGACCCGGGACACGGATTAATTCACCCCTCCACTTT.

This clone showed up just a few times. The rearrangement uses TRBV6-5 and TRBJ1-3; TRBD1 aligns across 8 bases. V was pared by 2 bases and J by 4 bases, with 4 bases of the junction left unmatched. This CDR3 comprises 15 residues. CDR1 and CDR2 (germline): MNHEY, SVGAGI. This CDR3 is CASSYLTGEGNTIYF. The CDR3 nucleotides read TGTGCCAGCAGTTACCTGACAGGGGAAGGAAACACCATATATTTT.

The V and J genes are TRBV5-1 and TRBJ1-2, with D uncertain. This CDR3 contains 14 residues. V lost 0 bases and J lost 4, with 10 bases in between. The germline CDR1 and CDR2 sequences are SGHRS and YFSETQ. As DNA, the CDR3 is TGCGCCAGCAGCTTGGGCTCGGAGGGCTATGGCTACACCTTC. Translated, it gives CASSLGSEGYGYTF.

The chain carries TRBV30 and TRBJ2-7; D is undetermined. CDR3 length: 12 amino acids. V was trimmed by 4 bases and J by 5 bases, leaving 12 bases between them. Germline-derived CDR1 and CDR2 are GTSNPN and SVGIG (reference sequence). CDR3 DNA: TGTGCCTGGAACGTCAGGATGAACGAGCAGTACTTC. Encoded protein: CAWNVRMNEQYF.

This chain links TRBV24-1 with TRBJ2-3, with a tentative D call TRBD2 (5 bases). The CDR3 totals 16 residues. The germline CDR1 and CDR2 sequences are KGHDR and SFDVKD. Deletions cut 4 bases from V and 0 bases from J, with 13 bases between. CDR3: CATSDPSRASTDTQYF. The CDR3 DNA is TGTGCCACCAGTGACCCGTCGAGGGCTAGCACAGATACGCAGTATTTT.

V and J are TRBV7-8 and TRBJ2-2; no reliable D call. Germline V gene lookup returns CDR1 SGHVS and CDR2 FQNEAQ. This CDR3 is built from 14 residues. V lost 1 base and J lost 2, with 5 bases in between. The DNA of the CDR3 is TGTGCCAGCAGCTTAGATGTAAACACCGGGGAGCTGTTTTTT. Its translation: CASSLDVNTGELFF.

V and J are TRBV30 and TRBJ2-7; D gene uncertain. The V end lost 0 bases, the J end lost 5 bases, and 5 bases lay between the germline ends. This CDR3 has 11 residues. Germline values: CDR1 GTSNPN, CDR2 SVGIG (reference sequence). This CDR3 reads CAWSVTHEQYF. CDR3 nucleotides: TGTGCCTGGAGTGTAACTCACGAGCAGTACTTC.

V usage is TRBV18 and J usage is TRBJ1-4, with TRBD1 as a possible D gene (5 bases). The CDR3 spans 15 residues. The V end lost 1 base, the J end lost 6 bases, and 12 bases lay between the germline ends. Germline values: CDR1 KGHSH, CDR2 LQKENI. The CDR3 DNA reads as TGTGCCAGCTCACCACGGGGGGAACCCGATGAAAAACTGTTTTTT. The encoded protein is CASSPRGEPDEKLFF.